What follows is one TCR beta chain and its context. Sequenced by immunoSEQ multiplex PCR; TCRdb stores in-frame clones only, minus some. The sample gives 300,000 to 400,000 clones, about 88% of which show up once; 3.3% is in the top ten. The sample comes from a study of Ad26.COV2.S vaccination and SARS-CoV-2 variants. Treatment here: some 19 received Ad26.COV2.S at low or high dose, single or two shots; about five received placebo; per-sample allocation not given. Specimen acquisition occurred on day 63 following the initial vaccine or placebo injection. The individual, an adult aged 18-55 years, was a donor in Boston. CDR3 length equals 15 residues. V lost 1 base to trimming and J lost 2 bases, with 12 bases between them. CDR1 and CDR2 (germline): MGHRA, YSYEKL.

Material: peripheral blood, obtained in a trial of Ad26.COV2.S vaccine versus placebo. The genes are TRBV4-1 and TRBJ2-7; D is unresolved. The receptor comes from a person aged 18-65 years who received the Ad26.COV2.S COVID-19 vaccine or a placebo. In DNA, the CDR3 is TGCGCCAGCAGCCAAGGTGAGGAAGTGACCTACGAGCAGTACTTC. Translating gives CASSQGEEVTYEQYF.